A single sample gave rise to the 8 T cell receptor beta chains below, sequenced in a study of early T cells in non-severe SARS-CoV-2 infection. TCRdb used MiXCR to reprocess the 5' RACE reads, holding one entry per CDR3 protein. The profile shows around 75,000 distinct CDR3 sequences, roughly 9.4% of them singletons. What was sequenced was whole blood. The receptors originated from an adult who was a healthcare worker with PCR-confirmed SARS-CoV-2 infection or an uninfected control (not recorded which).

The V gene is TRBV7-9, the J gene TRBJ2-7; perhaps TRBD1 as D (5 bases). Deletions cut 1 base from V and 3 bases from J, with 10 bases between. The CDR3 runs 14 residues. CDR1 and CDR2 (germline): SEHNR, FQNEAQ (reference sequence). The CDR3 spells CASSLGDRLYEQYF. The CDR3 nucleotides are TGTGCCAGCAGCTTAGGTGACAGACTCTACGAGCAGTACTTC.

This clonotype was picked up a small number of times. This sequence joins TRBV6-1 and TRBJ2-5; D is undetermined. In germline, CDR1 is MNHNS, CDR2 SASEGT. V lost 2 bases, J lost 2 bases, and 15 bases lay in between. The CDR3 contains 16 residues. For the CDR3, the DNA is TGTGCCAGCAGTGAAACCAGCCCGAATATACAAGAGACCCAGTACTTC. Amino acids: CASSETSPNIQETQYF.

In its sample, this clonotype was seen many times. This chain uses TRBV5-8 with TRBJ2-7; perhaps TRBD1 as D (5 bases). The length of the CDR3 is 13 residues. From germline, CDR1 is SGHTS and CDR2 YDEGEE. V lost 1 base and J 2 bases, leaving 7 bases between the germline ends. The CDR3: CASSLPGTYEQYF. DNA of the CDR3: TGTGCCAGCAGCTTGCCAGGGACCTACGAGCAGTACTTC.

The chain employs TRBV6-2 or TRBV6-3 and TRBJ1-1; no clear D gene. The CDR3 is 11 residues long. Germline assignment: CDR1 MNHEY and CDR2 SVGEGT. The V end lost 8 bases, the J end lost 4 bases, and 8 bases lay between the germline ends. In nucleotides, the CDR3 is TGTGCCAGCGGCCGGATCACTGAAGCTTTCTTT. It codes for CASGRITEAFF.

The chain recombines TRBV6-1 with TRBJ1-3; D gene ambiguous. Trimming took off 4 bases at V and 0 bases at J, with 10 bases between the two ends. The CDR3 has 15 amino acids. In germline, CDR1 is MNHNS, CDR2 SASEGT. The CDR3 reads CASSVDGNSGNTIYF. In DNA, the CDR3 is TGTGCCAGCAGTGTGGACGGTAACTCTGGAAACACCATATATTTT.

This clonotype has a count of ten or more. V gene TRBV20-1 combines with J gene TRBJ1-1; D call uncertain. The CDR3 extends over 11 amino acids. Per the germline V gene, CDR1 is DFQATT and CDR2 is SNEGSKA (reference sequence). V was pared by 6 bases and J by 4 bases, with 9 bases between. CDR3 in amino acids: CSAPWGTEAFF. The CDR3 DNA reads TGCAGTGCCCCTTGGGGCACTGAAGCTTTCTTT.

The chain combines TRBV7-2 with TRBJ1-6; TRBD1 might be the D (5 bases). Per germline, CDR1 SGHTA and CDR2 FQGNSA. There are 13 residues in the CDR3. Trimming took 2 bases from V and 9 from J, leaving 8 bases between them. The CDR3 DNA sequence: TGTGCCAGCAGCTTACCAGGGTTTTCACCCCTCCACTTT. This translates into CASSLPGFSPLHF. Full variable domain (remainder filled in from reference TRBV7-2 and TRBJ1-6): GAGVSQSPSNKVTEKGKDVELRCDPISGHTALYWYRQSLGQGLEFLIYFQGNSAPDKSGLPSDRFSAERTGGSVSTLTIQRTQQEDSAVYLCASSLPGFSPLHFGNGTRLTVT.

This clonotype showed up many times. This rearrangement joins TRBV20-1 to TRBJ1-5; 10 bases align to TRBD1. Germline CDR1 DFQATT, CDR2 SNEGSKA (reference sequence). CDR3 length: 18 amino acids. V was clipped by 2 bases and J by 2 bases; unmatched bases: 12. The CDR3 bases are TGCAGTGCTAGAACCGGGACAGGGGATGGCAGGGGCAATCAGCCCCAGCATTTT. The encoded protein is CSARTGTGDGRGNQPQHF.